This T cell receptor beta chain originates from a study of shared clonotypes between healthy human individuals. Whole-study findings and limits: Rarefaction showed that sequencing of sorted subsets was incomplete (despite large depth).

Turning to this clone: The antigen remains undetermined.

Deep level was the assay's run setting. Profiling relied on immunoSEQ multiplex PCR, and the TCRdb table lists in-frame clones only, not all of them. Of some 2,400,000 clones listed, nearly 97% were seen once; the top ten hold less than 0.15%. A CD45RA-negative memory subset and a CD45RA+ naive subset were separated from the CD4+ cells. The CDR3 is made up of 14 amino acids. CDR1 and CDR2 from the germline V gene are MNHEY and SMNVEV (reference sequence). V was pared by 1 base and J by 7 bases, with 10 bases between. The sequenced material came from naive CD4+ T cells sorted from blood. Sample subset: CD45RA+ positively selected. This chain links TRBV27 with TRBJ2-2; tentatively, D is TRBD1 (6 bases). This receptor was identified in a man younger than 35 in good health. The CDR3 loop is CASSLWGRSGELFF. The CDR3 DNA sequence: TGTGCCAGCAGTTTATGGGGGCGAAGCGGGGAGCTGTTTTTT.